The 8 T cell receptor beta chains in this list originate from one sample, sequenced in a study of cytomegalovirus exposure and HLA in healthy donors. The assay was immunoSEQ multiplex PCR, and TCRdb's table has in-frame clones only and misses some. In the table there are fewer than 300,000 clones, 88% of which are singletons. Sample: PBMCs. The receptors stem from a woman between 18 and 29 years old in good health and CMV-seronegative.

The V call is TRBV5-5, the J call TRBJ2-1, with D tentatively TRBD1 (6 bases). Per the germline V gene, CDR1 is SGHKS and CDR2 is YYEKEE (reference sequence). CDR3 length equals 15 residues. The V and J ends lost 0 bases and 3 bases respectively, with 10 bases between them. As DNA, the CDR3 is TGTGCCAGCAGCTTGGTAGGGGGTGGCTACAATGAGCAGTTCTTC. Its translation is CASSLVGGGYNEQFF.

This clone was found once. DNA for the CDR3: TGTGCCAGCAGCTATAGCGGGGGGGATTACCAAGAGACCCAGTACTTC. The encoded protein is CASSYSGGDYQETQYF. The rearrangement uses TRBV9 and TRBJ2-5; 11 nucleotides line up with TRBD2. Losses at the gene ends were 4 bases for V and 0 bases for J; bases not matched to a gene: 5. The CDR3 runs to 16 residues. The germline CDR1 and CDR2 sequences are SGDLS and YYNGEE.

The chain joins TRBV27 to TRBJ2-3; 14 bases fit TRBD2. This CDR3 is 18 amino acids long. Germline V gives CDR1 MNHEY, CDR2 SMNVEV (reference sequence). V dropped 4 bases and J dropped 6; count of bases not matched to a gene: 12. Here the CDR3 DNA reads TGTGCCAGCAGTTCCGGGACTAGCGGGAGAGTAAGGGGGGATACGCAGTATTTT. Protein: CASSSGTSGRVRGDTQYF.

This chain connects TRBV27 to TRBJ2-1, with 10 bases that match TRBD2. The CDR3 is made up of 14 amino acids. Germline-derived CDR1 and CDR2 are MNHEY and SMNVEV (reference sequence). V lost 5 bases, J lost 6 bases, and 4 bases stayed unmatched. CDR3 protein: CASSNSGRSNEQFF. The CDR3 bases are TGTGCCAGCAGTAATAGCGGGAGGAGCAATGAGCAGTTCTTC.

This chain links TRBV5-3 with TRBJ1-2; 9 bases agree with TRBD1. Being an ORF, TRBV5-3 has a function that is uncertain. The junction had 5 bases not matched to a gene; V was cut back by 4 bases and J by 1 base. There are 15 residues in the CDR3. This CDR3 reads CARSRRQGGNYGYTF. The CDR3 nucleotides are TGTGCCAGAAGCAGACGACAGGGGGGTAACTATGGCTACACCTTC.

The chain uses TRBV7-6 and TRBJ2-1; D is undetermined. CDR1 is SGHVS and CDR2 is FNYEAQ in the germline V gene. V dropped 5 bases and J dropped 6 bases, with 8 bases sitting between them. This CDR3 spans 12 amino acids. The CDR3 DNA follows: TGTGCCAGCAGCCGGTACTTCAATGAGCAGTTCTTC. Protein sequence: CASSRYFNEQFF.

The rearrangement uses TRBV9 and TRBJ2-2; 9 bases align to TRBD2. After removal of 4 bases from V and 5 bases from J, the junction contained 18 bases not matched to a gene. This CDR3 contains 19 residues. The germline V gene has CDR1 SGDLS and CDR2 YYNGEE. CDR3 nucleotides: TGTGCCAGCAGCCACCCCCGGGGGATTGGGCTAGCGGGGACCGGGGAGCTGTTTTTT. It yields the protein CASSHPRGIGLAGTGELFF.

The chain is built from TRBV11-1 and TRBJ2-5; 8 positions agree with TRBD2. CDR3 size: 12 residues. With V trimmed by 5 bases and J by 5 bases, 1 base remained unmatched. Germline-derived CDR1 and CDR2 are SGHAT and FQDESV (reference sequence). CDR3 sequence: CASSASGETQYF. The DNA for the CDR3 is TGTGCCAGCAGCGCTAGCGGGGAGACCCAGTACTTC.